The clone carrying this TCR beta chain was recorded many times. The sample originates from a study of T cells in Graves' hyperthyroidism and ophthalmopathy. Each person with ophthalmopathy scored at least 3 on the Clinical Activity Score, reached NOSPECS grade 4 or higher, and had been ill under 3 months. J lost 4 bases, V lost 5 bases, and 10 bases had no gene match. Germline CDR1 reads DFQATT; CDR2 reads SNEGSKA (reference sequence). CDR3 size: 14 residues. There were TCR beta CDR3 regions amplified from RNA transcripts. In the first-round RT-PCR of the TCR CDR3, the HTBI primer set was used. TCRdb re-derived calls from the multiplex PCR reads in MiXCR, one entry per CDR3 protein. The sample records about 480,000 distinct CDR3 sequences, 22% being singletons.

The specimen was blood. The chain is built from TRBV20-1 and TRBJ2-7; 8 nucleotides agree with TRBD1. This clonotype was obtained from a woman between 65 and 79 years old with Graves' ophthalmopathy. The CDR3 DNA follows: TGCAGTGCTCACTACCCAGGGGGCGATTACGAGCAGTACTTC. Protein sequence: CSAHYPGGDYEQYF.